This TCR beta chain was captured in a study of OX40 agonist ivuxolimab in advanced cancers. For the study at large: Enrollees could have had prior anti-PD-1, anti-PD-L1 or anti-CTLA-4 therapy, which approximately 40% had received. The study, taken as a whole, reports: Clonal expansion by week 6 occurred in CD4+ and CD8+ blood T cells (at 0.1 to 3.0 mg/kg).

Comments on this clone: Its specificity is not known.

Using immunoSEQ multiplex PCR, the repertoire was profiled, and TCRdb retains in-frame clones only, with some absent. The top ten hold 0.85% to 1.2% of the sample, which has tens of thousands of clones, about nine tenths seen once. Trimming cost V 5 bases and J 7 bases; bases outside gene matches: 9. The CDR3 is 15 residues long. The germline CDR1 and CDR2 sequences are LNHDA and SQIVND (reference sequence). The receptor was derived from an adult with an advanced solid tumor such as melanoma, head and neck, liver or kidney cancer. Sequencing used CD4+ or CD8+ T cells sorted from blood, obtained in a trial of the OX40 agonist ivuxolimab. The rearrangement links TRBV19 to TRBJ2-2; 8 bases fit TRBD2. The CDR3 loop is CASSSLAVGSGELFF. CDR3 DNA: TGTGCCAGTAGTTCACTAGCGGTTGGGAGCGGGGAGCTGTTTTTT.